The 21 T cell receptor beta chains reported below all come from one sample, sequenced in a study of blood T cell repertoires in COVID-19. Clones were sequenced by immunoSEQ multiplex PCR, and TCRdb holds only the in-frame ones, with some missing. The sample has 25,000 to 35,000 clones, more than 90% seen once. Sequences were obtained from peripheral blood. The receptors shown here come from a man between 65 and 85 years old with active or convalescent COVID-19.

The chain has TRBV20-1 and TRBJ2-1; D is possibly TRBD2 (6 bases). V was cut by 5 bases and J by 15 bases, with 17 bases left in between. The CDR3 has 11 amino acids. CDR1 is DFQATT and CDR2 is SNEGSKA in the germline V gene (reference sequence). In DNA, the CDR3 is TGCAGTGCTGCAGCGGGTCCTCTACTGTTCTTC. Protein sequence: CSAAAGPLLFF.

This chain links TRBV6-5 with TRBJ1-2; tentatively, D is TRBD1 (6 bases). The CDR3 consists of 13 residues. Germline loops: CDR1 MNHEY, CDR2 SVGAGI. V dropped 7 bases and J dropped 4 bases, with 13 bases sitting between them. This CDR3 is CASIPEGGYGYTF. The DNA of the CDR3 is TGTGCCAGCATCCCGGAAGGGGGCTATGGCTACACCTTC.

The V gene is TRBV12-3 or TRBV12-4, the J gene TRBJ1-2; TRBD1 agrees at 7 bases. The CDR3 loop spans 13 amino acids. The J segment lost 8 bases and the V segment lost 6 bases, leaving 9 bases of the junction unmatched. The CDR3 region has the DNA TGTGCCAGCAGCCAGGGGACAGCACGCGGCTACACCTTC. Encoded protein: CASSQGTARGYTF.

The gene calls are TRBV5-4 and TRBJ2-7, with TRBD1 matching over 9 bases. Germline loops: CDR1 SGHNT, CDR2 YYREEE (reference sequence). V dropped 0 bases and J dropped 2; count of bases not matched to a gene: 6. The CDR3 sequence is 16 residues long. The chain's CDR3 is CASSLGGTGPPYEQYF. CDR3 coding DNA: TGTGCCAGCAGCTTGGGGGGGACAGGGCCGCCCTACGAGCAGTACTTC.

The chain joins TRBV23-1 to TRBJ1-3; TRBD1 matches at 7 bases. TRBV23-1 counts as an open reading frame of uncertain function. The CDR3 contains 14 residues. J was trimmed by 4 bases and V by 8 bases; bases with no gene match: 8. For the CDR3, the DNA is TGCGCCAGCGACAGGGAATTCGGAGGAAACACCATATATTTT. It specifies CASDREFGGNTIYF.

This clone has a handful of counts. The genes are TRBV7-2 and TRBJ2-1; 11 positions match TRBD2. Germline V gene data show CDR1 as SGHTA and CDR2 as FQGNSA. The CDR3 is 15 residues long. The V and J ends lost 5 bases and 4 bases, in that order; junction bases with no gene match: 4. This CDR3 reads CASSAPSGRYNEQFF. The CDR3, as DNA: TGTGCCAGCAGCGCACCTAGCGGGAGGTACAATGAGCAGTTCTTC. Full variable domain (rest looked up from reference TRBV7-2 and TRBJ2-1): GAGVSQSPSNKVTEKGKDVELRCDPISGHTALYWYRQSLGQGLEFLIYFQGNSAPDKSGLPSDRFSAERTGGSVSTLTIQRTQQEDSAVYLCASSAPSGRYNEQFFGPGTRLTVL.

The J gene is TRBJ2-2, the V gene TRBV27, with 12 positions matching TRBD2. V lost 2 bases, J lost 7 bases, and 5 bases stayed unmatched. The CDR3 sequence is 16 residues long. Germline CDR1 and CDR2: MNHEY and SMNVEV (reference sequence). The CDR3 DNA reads TGTGCCAGCAGTTTACTAGCGGGAGGGGGAAACGGGGAGCTGTTTTTT. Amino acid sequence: CASSLLAGGGNGELFF.

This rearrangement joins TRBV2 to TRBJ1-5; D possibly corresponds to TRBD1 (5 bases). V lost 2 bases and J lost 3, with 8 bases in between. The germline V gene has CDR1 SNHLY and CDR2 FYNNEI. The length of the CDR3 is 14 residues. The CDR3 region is CASSEQGYNQPQHF. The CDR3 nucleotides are TGTGCCAGCAGTGAACAGGGTTACAATCAGCCCCAGCATTTT.

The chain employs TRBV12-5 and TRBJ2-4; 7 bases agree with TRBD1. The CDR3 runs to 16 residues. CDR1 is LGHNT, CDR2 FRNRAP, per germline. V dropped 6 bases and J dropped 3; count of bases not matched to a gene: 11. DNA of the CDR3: TGTGCTAGTGGCCCAGACAGGGCGGTCGACAAAAACATTCAGTACTTC. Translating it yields CASGPDRAVDKNIQYF.

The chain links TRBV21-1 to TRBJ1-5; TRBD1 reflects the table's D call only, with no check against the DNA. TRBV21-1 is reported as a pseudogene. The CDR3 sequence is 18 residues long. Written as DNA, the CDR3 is TGTGCCAGCAGCAAAGAGGACAGGGGGCCTAATAGCAATCAGCCCCAGCATTTT. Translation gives CASSKEDRGPNSNQPQHF.

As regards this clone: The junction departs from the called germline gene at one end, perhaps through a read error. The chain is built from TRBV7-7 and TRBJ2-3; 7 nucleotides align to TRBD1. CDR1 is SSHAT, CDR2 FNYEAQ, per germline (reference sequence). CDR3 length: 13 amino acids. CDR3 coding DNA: TGTGCTAGCAGCCCTCGGGACAGTAATACGCAGTATTTT. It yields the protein CASSPRDSNTQYF.

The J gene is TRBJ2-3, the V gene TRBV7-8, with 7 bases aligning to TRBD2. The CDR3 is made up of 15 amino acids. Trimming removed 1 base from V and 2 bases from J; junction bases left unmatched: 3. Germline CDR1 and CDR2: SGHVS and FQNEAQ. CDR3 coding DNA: TGTGCCAGCAGCTTAGACGGGGGGATCACAGATACGCAGTATTTT. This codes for CASSLDGGITDTQYF.

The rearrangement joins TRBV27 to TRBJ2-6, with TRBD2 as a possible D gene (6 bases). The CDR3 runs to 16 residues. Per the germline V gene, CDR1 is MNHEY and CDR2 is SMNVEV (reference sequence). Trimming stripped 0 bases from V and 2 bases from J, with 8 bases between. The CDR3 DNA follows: TGTGCCAGCAGTTTATCGGGACTCCCTGGGGCCAACGTCCTGACTTTC. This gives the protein CASSLSGLPGANVLTF.

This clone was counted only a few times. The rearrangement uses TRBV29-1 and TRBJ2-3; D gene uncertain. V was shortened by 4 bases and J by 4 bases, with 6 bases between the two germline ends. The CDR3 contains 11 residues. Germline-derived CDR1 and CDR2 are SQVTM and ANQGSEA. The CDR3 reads CSVAGPDTQYF. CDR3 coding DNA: TGCAGCGTTGCGGGTCCAGATACGCAGTATTTT.

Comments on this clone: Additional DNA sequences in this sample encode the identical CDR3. CDR3 region: CATQPGQGNTEAFF. The CDR3, as DNA: TGTGCCACCCAACCGGGACAGGGGAACACTGAAGCTTTCTTT. The V gene is TRBV24-1, the J gene TRBJ1-1; 9 nucleotides agree with TRBD1. The V gene's germline CDR1 is KGHDR and CDR2 SFDVKD. The V segment lost 9 bases and the J segment 1 base; nucleotides outside the gene matches: 5. This CDR3 is built from 14 residues.

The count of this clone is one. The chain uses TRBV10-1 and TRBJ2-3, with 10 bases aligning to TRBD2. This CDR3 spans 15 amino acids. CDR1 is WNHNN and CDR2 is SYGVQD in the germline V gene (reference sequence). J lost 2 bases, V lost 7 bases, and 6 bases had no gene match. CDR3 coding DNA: TGCGCCAGCACCCTCGGACTAGCGGACACAGATACGCAGTATTTT. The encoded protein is CASTLGLADTDTQYF.

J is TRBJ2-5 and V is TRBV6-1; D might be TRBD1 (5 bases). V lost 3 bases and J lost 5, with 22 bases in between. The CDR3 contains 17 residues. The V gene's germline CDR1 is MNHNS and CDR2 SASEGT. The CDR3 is CASSDPQKGEFVETQYF. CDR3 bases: TGTGCCAGCAGTGATCCACAGAAAGGGGAATTCGTCGAGACCCAGTACTTC.

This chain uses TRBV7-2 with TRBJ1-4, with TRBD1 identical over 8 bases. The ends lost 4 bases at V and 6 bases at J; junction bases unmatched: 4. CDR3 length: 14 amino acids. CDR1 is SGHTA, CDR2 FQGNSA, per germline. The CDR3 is CASSSGGADEKLFF. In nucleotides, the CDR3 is TGTGCCAGCAGCTCAGGGGGCGCGGATGAAAAACTGTTTTTT.

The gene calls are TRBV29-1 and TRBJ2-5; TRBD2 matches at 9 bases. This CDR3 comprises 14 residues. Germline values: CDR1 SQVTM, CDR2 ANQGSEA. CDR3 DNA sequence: TGCTCCTATGCCTTAGCGGGAGCACAAGAGACCCAGTACTTC. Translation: CSYALAGAQETQYF.

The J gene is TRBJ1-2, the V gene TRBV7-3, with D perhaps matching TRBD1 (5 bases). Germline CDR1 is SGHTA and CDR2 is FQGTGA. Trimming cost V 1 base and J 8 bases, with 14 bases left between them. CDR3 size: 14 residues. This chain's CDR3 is CASSLRGDGRGYTF. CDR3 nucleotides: TGTGCCAGCAGCTTAAGGGGGGACGGAAGAGGCTACACCTTC.

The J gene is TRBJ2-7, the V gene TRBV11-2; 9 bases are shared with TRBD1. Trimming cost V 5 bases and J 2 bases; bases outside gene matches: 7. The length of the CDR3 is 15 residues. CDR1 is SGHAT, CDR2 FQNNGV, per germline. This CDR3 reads CASSRTRDRAYEQYF. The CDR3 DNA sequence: TGTGCCAGCAGCCGGACCCGGGACAGGGCCTACGAGCAGTACTTC.